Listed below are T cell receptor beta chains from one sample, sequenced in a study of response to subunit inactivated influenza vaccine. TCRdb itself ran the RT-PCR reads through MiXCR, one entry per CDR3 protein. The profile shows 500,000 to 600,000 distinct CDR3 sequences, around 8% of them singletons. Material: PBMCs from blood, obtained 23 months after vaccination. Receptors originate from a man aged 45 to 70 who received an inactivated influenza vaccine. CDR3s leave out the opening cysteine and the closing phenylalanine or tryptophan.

ASSSLDRLNEQF	TRBV5-1
ASSSTGLAGAKTQY	TRBV7-2
ASSFPGQGFNSPLH	TRBV7-2
ASSQETSGRHEQY	TRBV4-2
ASSRLAGGQDTQY	TRBV7-6
ASSGRGRGSGYT	TRBV14
ASTRTFDTGELF	TRBV7-2
SAGSGGGDTQY	TRBV20-1
ASSLDRGFPYEQY	TRBV27
ASRRTGGDSVEKLF	TRBV6-1
ASSKVSGVSYEQY	TRBV19
ASRSPGLAIYEQY	TRBV11-2
SASGIGSRSYNEQF	TRBV20-1
ASSLVYGNTIY	TRBV5-1
SATRDSQETQY	TRBV20-1
ASSQEQVNTEAF	TRBV4-2
ASSLDRGGYNEQF	TRBV7-2
SARMTSTDTQY	TRBV20-1
ASSLWSGTFNYGYT	TRBV5-4
ASSQGQFGSYEQY	TRBV4-3
ASSSLVTYTDTQY	TRBV5-6
ASGLQRGGAYEQY	TRBV12-3/TRBV12-4
ASSLAGTYSTMEQF	TRBV5-1
ASTHRRTGELF	TRBV28
ASSPERGTDTQY	TRBV7-9
SASSGTSVSYEQY	TRBV20-1
SARGTSGKETQY	TRBV20-1
ASSSYTGTSKDTQY	TRBV28
SVTRRVGGYT	TRBV29-1